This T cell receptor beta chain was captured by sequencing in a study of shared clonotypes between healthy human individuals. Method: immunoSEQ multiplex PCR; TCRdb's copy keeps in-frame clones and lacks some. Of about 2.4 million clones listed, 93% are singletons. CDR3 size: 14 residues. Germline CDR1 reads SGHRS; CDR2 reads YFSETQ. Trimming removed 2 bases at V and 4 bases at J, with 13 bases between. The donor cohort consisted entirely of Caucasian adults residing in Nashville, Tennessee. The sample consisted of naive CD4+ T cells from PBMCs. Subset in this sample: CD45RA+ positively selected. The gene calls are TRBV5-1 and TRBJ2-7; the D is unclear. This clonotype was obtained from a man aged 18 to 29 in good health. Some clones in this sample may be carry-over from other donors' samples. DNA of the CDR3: TGCGCCAGCAGCTTAATCTCCTTCAAATACGAGCAGTACTTC. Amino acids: CASSLISFKYEQYF.